Listed below are T cell receptor beta chains from one sample, sequenced in a study of vaccination effects on CD4 cells after COVID-19. Clones were sequenced by immunoSEQ multiplex PCR, and TCRdb holds only the in-frame ones, with some missing. This table has under 85,000 clones, around four fifths appearing once. Their antigen targets remain unknown. The material was CD4+ T cells from PBMCs cultured with HCoV-OC43 spike peptides, obtained after COVID-19 vaccination. These receptors were collected from a human donor who received a COVID-19 vaccine. CDR3s include the opening cysteine and the closing phenylalanine or tryptophan. The order of the fields is clone size, J gene, D gene, V gene, CDR3 DNA, CDR3 protein. D genes are given only for firm matches. Some rows have no size entry. The others give once, few or many, or a class for an expanded clone.

NA	TRBJ1-5	NA	TRBV24-1	TGTGCCACCAGTGATGCATCAAAGGGACGCACGGATCAGCCCCAGCATTTT	CATSDASKGRTDQPQHF
few	TRBJ1-2	TRBD1	TRBV19	TGTGCCAGTAGTATAGCCCCGACAGGGAATGGCTATGGCTACACCTTC	CASSIAPTGNGYGYTF
NA	TRBJ1-5	NA	TRBV28	TGTGCCAGCAGTTATGGGGCAGGGGAGAAACCCCAGCATTTT	CASSYGAGEKPQHF
once	TRBJ1-5	NA	TRBV18	TGTGCCAGCTCACCTGGGACGGATGGTGGGACCCAGCATTTT	CASSPGTDGGTQHF
NA	TRBJ2-6	TRBD1	TRBV13	TGTGCCAGCAGCCCACAGGGGGCCGGACGGTTAAGCTCTGGGGCCAACGTCCTGACTTTC	CASSPQGAGRLSSGANVLTF
NA	TRBJ1-2	TRBD1	TRBV18	TGTGCCAGCTCACCTTGGACAGGGGATGGCTACACCTTC	CASSPWTGDGYTF
once	TRBJ1-1	NA	TRBV19	TGTGCCAGTAGTAAAGACAGGTGGGACACTGAAGCTTTCTTT	CASSKDRWDTEAFF
NA	TRBJ1-2	TRBD1	TRBV24-1	TGTGCCACCAGTGATCGCTACAGGGGGCGGTATGGCTACACCTTC	CATSDRYRGRYGYTF
NA	TRBJ2-1	TRBD1	TRBV18	TGTGCCAGCTCGGGGGAAAGACAGGGGCATGAGCAGTTCTTC	CASSGERQGHEQFF
few	TRBJ1-2	NA	TRBV5-6	TGTGCCAGCAGCTTGGGCAGATATGGCTACACCTTC	CASSLGRYGYTF
NA	TRBJ1-5	TRBD1	TRBV19	TGTGCCAGTAGTGCCTCGGGACAGGGGATGTGGAGCAATCAGCCCCAGCATTTT	CASSASGQGMWSNQPQHF